This TCR beta chain was sequenced in a study of cytomegalovirus exposure and HLA in healthy donors (dated by TCRdb to 2017 to 2019). Notes on the research overall: In an earlier analysis of some 550 of the donors, around 290 Gb of sequence data and just under 120 million unique TCR beta sequences from about 180 million T cells were reported. Roughly 300 gigabases of sequencing data and roughly 90 million unique TCR sequences were included in an early release covering over 600 HLA-typed donors. Among the roughly 410 genotyped donors, around 79% belonged to the genetic ancestry cluster associated with self-reported Caucasian donors. The study was designed to test whether signatures of past pathogen exposure could be identified by cataloging public T cell receptors. The T cell repertoires of under 700 subjects were profiled by immunosequencing and related to cytomegalovirus serostatus. A separate validation cohort of 90 to 150 different subjects was used in addition to the approximately 640-subject first cohort. The study combined high-throughput TCR immunosequencing, statistical association of individual TCRs with disease status, and machine learning to predict cytomegalovirus infection status. A later analysis re-examined previously published TCR beta repertoires from around 670 donors and added high-resolution HLA genotyping to investigate patterns of TCR occurrence. In the later analysis, no new phenotypic data were used to find candidate immune exposures; instead, reliance was placed on TCR beta sequences and their occurrence across donors. In an earlier analysis of 500 to 650 of the donors, high-throughput TCR beta sequencing was used to judge whether each TCR beta V gene segment behaved as functional or pseudogenic. Donor age, sex, ethnicity and CMV serostatus were compiled alongside the repertoire data. In a later genetic analysis, genome-wide SNP genotypes for 398 of the 666 donors were used, and that subset was treated as a discovery cohort. Every discovery cohort repertoire had been produced on one sequencing platform. Both class I and class II loci were covered by HLA typing, at four-digit resolution. Typing coverage differed by locus: A, B, C, DRB1 and DQB1 were typed in about 629-630 donors, DQA1 in about 550, DPA1 in some 610, and DPB1 in 450 to 490. Because of strong linkage in the cohort, roughly five DR-DQ haplotypes were treated as single units for association and clustering. Among almost 400 genotyped donors of the cohort, an average of roughly 240,000 unique TCR beta nucleotide sequences were sequenced per donor, roughly 20% of them non-productive.

A word on this clone: Its antigen remains unidentified.

Libraries were built with the immunoSEQ multiplex PCR assay. A mixture of 60 forward primers for TCR Vbeta segments and 13 reverse primers for TCR Jbeta segments was used in the multiplex PCR. The CDR3 region of rearranged TCR beta genes was amplified from genomic DNA with a multiplex PCR assay. The Illumina HiSeq System was used to sequence the amplified TCR beta libraries as 87-base-pair reads. The original pipeline was this. Across the 670 or so repertoires, a later analysis counted some 81 million unique TCR beta chains, approximately 10 million of which were shared by at least two donors. Raw reads were error-corrected and collapsed into unique sequences by a nearest-neighbor algorithm in which closely related sequences were merged to remove PCR and sequencing errors. CDR3 sequences were aligned to IMGT reference sequences to assign V, D and J gene segments. For a sequence to be retained, at least a six-nucleotide match to both a V gene segment and a J gene segment was required. A rearrangement was called productive if the CDR3 had no stop codons and remained in frame with V and J, and every other rearrangement was called non-productive. Following IMGT convention, CDR3 was defined as the stretch from the second conserved V-encoded cysteine up to the conserved J-encoded phenylalanine. The earlier analysis of 500 to 750 of the donors excluded any sequence lacking an unambiguous match to a single V gene segment. An earlier analysis of approximately 590 of the donors called V segments functional above 56.7% productive rearrangements and segregating when the between-donor standard deviation exceeded 5%. A statistical classification framework was developed to diagnose cytomegalovirus status using the catalog of TCR beta chain sequences. A later analysis assigned V and J genes by comparing TCR nucleotide sequences with IMGT/GENE-DB human TR gene sequences. A later analysis assigned CDR3 sequences and most-parsimonious VDJ recombination scenarios with the TCRdist pipeline. In a later analysis, each TCR beta chain was defined by its CDR3 amino acid sequence together with its V-gene family, and reads without a unique V-gene family were excluded. A later analysis removed 550 to 700 highly shared, low-generation-probability nucleotide sequences to deal with suspected cross-contamination and a sequencing artifact. For each public chain, a later analysis derived a clonal expansion index from normalized ranks of inferred template counts within each repertoire. In a later analysis, generation probabilities were computed using a VDJ recombination model fitted to out-of-frame rearrangements, and the results were checked against IGoR. In a later analysis, hypergeometric tests were used to score TCR-TCR, TCR-HLA and TCR-CMV co-occurrence, with a repertoire-size bias correction applied to TCR pairs. False discovery rates were estimated in a later analysis by permuting HLA or CMV assignments 20 times. In a later analysis, co-occurring TCRs were grouped using DBSCAN, with TCRdist sequence similarity added in when clustering inside HLA-allele-positive subsets. For co-occurrence clustering, repertoires with fewer than 30,000 or more than 120,000 public chains were excluded, along with five repertoires with anomalous nucleotide sharing. TCRdb carries this immuneACCESS record with in-frame sequences only. Its versions omit some clonotypes, under half of them owing to an unresolved V gene in the studies checked, with the rest unexplained. That table furnishes V, J and clone size, whereas the DNA furnished D and trimming. The sample's own table lists 80,000 to 100,000 clones. The top ten constitute under 4.5% of the sample.

Overall results and qualifications from the work: A later analysis associated about 17,000 TCR beta sequences with specific HLA alleles at a false discovery rate of 0.05. A later analysis found that HLA-associated TCR beta chains were more clonally expanded and had lower generation probabilities than equally common non-associated chains. Because counts were too low, roughly 16 rarely observed V segments, including chromosome 9 orphons, were excluded from the earlier analysis of 500 to 700 of the donors. Several of the top co-occurrence clusters appeared to be linked to parvovirus B19, influenza, CMV and Epstein-Barr virus, according to a later analysis. A further reported finding was that TCR beta sequences accurately predicted the HLA-A and HLA-B alleles for most subjects in the first cohort. In vitro tests confirmed that a few of the cytomegalovirus-associated TCR beta chains recognize cytomegalovirus antigens. According to a later analysis, TCR association rates differed among HLA loci, with DRB1 alleles showing the most associated TCRs and HLA-C alleles showing the fewest. In both the original and validation cohorts, the classifier was reported to diagnose cytomegalovirus status with high specificity and sensitivity. Most TCR sequences were seen in very few donors, while some public TCRs were found in many individuals. The study gave a list of under 200 TCR beta chains associated with cytomegalovirus. Because HLA typing was unavailable for some donors at each locus, only the typed subset was used in association tests. Some IMGT-functional V segments, including TRBV6-2 and TRBV6-3, could not be distinguished by the 87-base-pair reads and were therefore excluded. V-gene and J-gene trimming of TCR beta chains was associated with a missense DCLRE1C variant in a later genetic analysis, and the association was replicated in an independent cohort. In an earlier analysis of about 550 of the donors, most TCR beta V segments were observed in productive rearrangements about 87% or about 30% of the time, broadly matching IMGT annotations. The authors suggested that the approach could potentially be generalized to other disease states and immunological phenotypes. The cohort was sequenced for TCR beta chains only, and without alpha or paired-chain data the features that could be detected were limited. In a later analysis, most CMV-associated TCR beta chains were found to appear HLA-restricted, with HLA associations seemingly driven largely by CMV exposure. Strong co-occurrence of HLA alleles, especially DR and DQ, made assigning TCR associations to individual alleles difficult. In a later genetic analysis, fewer N-insertions in productive TCRs were reported among donors in an Asian-associated ancestry cluster than the 666-donor mean. Correlated functional status among segregating V segments might be attributable to linkage disequilibrium, but an unknown experimental factor could not be ruled out. A cluster of highly shared sequence variants was judged likely to be a technical artifact of the sequencing pipeline. For the cohort, immune exposure information was limited to CMV serostatus. Roughly uniform sequencing depth across donors was assumed in presence/absence analyses, although this assumption may not hold.

The cohort was made up of 500 to 850 healthy bone marrow donors. At the time of sampling, every cohort member was nominally healthy, though immune exposures that went unrecorded were likely present. The donor tested CMV seronegative and was one of the 352 seronegative cohort members. A peripheral blood sample was collected from each donor, and TCR beta sequencing was performed on peripheral blood mononuclear cells. The Qiagen DNeasy Blood Extraction Kit was used to extract genomic DNA from the blood cell samples. Measured from the cysteine to the phenylalanine, the CDR3 is 15 residues long. Only the CDR3 region is kept as DNA, spanning 45 bases read in frame from base 1. V is clipped by 2 bases and J by 2 bases, and the sequence between their germline boundaries is 10 bases long. Based on the germline V gene (reference sequence), the CDR1 and CDR2 sequences are GTSNPN and SVGIG.

The sequencing input was PBMCs. The sequence links TRBV30 to TRBJ2-6, and TRBD1 may be the D gene, going by 5 matching bases. The receptor was derived from a woman between 25 and 40 years old in good health and CMV-seronegative. This receptor carries the CDR3 CAWSKMTAGANVLTF. The DNA sequence reads TGTGCCTGGAGTAAGATGACAGCTGGGGCCAACGTCCTGACTTTC.